These 6 T cell receptor beta chains share one sample of origin, sequenced in a study of CD8+CD57+ T cells in acquired aplastic anemia. Patients picked for sequencing had shown CD8+CD57+ cell expansion detected by flow cytometry. CDR3 and TCR beta VDJ profiling relied on genomic DNA as the template. TCRdb itself ran the reads through MiXCR, one entry per CDR3 protein. This table has 150,000 or so distinct CDR3 sequences, roughly 49% appearing once. Material for sequencing was sorted CD4+, CD8+, or CD8+CD57+ T cells (not recorded which) from PBMCs. These receptors were obtained from a human donor with aplastic anemia.

The rearrangement links TRBV29-1 to TRBJ2-1; D not resolved. The CDR3 contains 10 residues. Germline CDR1 is SQVTM and CDR2 is ANQGSEA. Deletions cut 4 bases from V and 12 bases from J, with 10 bases between. The CDR3 DNA reads TGCAGCGTTGTGGGCTCCTGGCAGTTCTTC. Protein product: CSVVGSWQFF.

This chain joins TRBV25-1 and TRBJ2-2; no firm D call. The V and J ends lost 1 base and 6 bases respectively, with 6 bases between them. The germline CDR1 and CDR2 sequences are MGHDK and SYGVNS. The CDR3 totals 13 residues. The CDR3 protein is CASSEWRAGELFF. The CDR3 DNA is TGTGCCAGCAGTGAATGGCGTGCCGGGGAGCTGTTTTTT.

This clonotype was seen a handful of times. V gene TRBV20-1 combines with J gene TRBJ1-6; D is ambiguous. Between the trimmed V and J ends, which lost 0 bases and 10 bases, there was a span of 7 bases. The germline V gene has CDR1 DFQATT and CDR2 SNEGSKA (reference sequence). The length of the CDR3 is 12 residues. CDR3 sequence reads: CSARDAGSPLHF. CDR3 nucleotides: TGCAGTGCTAGAGATGCAGGCTCACCCCTCCACTTT.

This clonotype was found a few times. This chain links TRBV25-1 with TRBJ1-6, with 8 bases aligning to TRBD1. Germline CDR1 MGHDK, CDR2 SYGVNS. Trimming took 4 bases from V and 9 from J; bases not matched to a gene: 8. CDR3 length: 15 amino acids. Written as DNA, the CDR3 is TGTGCCAGCAGTGTTGGGACAGGATTAGGTTCACCCCTCCACTTT. Translation: CASSVGTGLGSPLHF.

This sequence joins TRBV2 and TRBJ2-7, with D possibly matching TRBD2 (5 bases). The germline V and J ends were trimmed by 2 bases and 6 bases, with 20 bases remaining between them. Germline CDR1 and CDR2: SNHLY and FYNNEI. The CDR3 runs 16 residues. CDR3 residues: CASSESVLGAGSEQYF. The CDR3 bases are TGTGCCAGCAGTGAATCTGTGCTGGGAGCAGGTAGCGAGCAGTACTTC.

The chain has TRBV10-3 and TRBJ1-1; D gene ambiguous. V was trimmed by 6 bases and J by 3 bases, leaving 14 bases between them. This CDR3 is 14 amino acids long. CDR1 and CDR2 from the germline V gene are ENHRY and SYGVKD. The CDR3 bases are TGTGCCATCAGGTCCTCTTCCCGGGACACTGAAGCTTTCTTT. It encodes CAIRSSSRDTEAFF.